A selection of T cell receptor beta chains follows, all from one sample in a study of blood T cell repertoires in COVID-19. Produced via immunoSEQ multiplex PCR; TCRdb's table is partial and in-frame only. The sample contains roughly 91,000 clones, over 60% of which appear only once. Sequenced material: peripheral blood. Every receptor here comes from a man between 65 and 85 years old with acute or convalescent COVID-19. Each CDR3 is given with its conserved first and last residue. A D gene is named only where the DNA matches it firmly. Clone sizes are given selectively: once, few, many, or a class where the clone is expanded.

TGTGCCAGCAGTTACTTAAGCGGGGGGGTCGAAGATACGCAGTATTTT CASSYLSGGVEDTQYF TRBV6-5 NA TRBD2 TRBJ2-3
TGTGCCACCTCATGGACAGGGGGAAGCCAGGAGAGGATTTACTTC CATSWTGGSQERIYF TRBV19 once TRBD1 TRBJ2-4
TGTGCCACCAGCAGAGATCGGGGAAGAGGCTATGGCTACACCTTC CATSRDRGRGYGYTF TRBV15 NA NA TRBJ1-2
TGTGCCAGTAGTATGGGTCGGACAGGGAAGGAGACCCAGTACTTC CASSMGRTGKETQYF TRBV19 few TRBD1 TRBJ2-5
TGTGCCAGTAGCAGACGGACAGGGGCGGCTGAAAAACTGTTTTTT CASSRRTGAAEKLFF TRBV19 few TRBD1 TRBJ1-4
TGTGCCAGCGGGCCCTTGGCAGGGGAAGAGACCCAGTACTTC CASGPLAGEETQYF TRBV28 NA NA TRBJ2-5
TGCAGTGCGACATGGAACACTGAAGCTTTCTTT CSATWNTEAFF TRBV20-1 NA NA TRBJ1-1
TGTGCCAGCAGCAAAGAGGGGGACAGGGGTGAAAAACTGTTTTTT CASSKEGDRGEKLFF TRBV21-1 NA NA TRBJ1-4
TGTGCCAGCTCAGGGTTGACAGGGCTTTCGGCCACAGATACGCAGTATTTT CASSGLTGLSATDTQYF TRBV18 NA TRBD1 TRBJ2-3
TGTGCCAGCGGACTACCTGGGGAGTCCCTAACAGATACGCAGTATTTT CASGLPGESLTDTQYF TRBV10-3 NA NA TRBJ2-3
TGTGCCAGTAGTAGCAGGGCCGGCAATGAGCAGTTCTTC CASSSRAGNEQFF TRBV19 NA NA TRBJ2-1
TGTGCCAGCAGCTTAAGACAGTTTGGAGATTCACCCCTCCACTTT CASSLRQFGDSPLHF TRBV7-3 NA NA TRBJ1-6
TGTGCCAGCAGTGAGGCGGTTGGAGAAAATTCACCCCTCCACTTT CASSEAVGENSPLHF TRBV6-4 NA NA TRBJ1-6
TGTGCCATCAGCACGGGGAACTCCTACGAGCAGTACTTC CAISTGNSYEQYF TRBV10-3 NA NA TRBJ2-7
TGTGCCAGCAGTTCCCTCGGCCTAGCGGGAGTCACCGGGGAGCTGTTTTTT CASSSLGLAGVTGELFF TRBV27 once TRBD2 TRBJ2-2
TGTGCCAGCAGTGAAATCCCACAGGCCCATGAGCAGTTCTTC CASSEIPQAHEQFF TRBV6-1 NA NA TRBJ2-1
TGTGCCAGCAGTCCCCGACAGGGGGCGGGGAGCAATCAGCCCCAGCATTTT CASSPRQGAGSNQPQHF TRBV6-6 NA TRBD1 TRBJ1-5
TGTGCCAGCAGCCAAGATTGGGCAGGGTCGAGCGGGGAGCTGTTTTTT CASSQDWAGSSGELFF TRBV3-1/TRBV3-2 once NA TRBJ2-2
TGTGCCAGCAGCTCTGTAAACACCGGGGAGCTGTTTTTT CASSSVNTGELFF TRBV7-9 NA NA TRBJ2-2
TGTGCCAGCAGCTTGTACCAGGGGGCGCCTGGTGAAGCTTTCTTT CASSLYQGAPGEAFF TRBV5-6 few TRBD1 TRBJ1-1
TGCGCCAGCAGCCAGACAGGGGAATTTAACACTGAAGCTTTCTTT CASSQTGEFNTEAFF TRBV4-1 NA TRBD1 TRBJ1-1
TGTGCCACCAGTTCGGGGAGCAGGGGGAACACCGGGGAGCTGTTTTTT CATSSGSRGNTGELFF TRBV24-1 few NA TRBJ2-2
TGTGCCAGCAGTGTTAGGAGGGGCGCGGGCTATGGCTACACCTTC CASSVRRGAGYGYTF TRBV2 NA NA TRBJ1-2
TGTGCCAGCAGTAGAGGGACAGGGATTGATGGCTACACCTTC CASSRGTGIDGYTF TRBV2 NA TRBD1 TRBJ1-2
TGTGCCAGCTCACCAGCGACAGGGGAAGCTTTCTTT CASSPATGEAFF TRBV18 NA TRBD1 TRBJ1-1
TGCGCCAGCAAGTTTGGTGAGGCAACTAATGAAAAACTGTTTTTT CASKFGEATNEKLFF TRBV5-1 NA NA TRBJ1-4
TGTGCCTGGAGCCACAGCCGAGCGGGGGGTCAAGAGACCCAGTACTTC CAWSHSRAGGQETQYF TRBV30 NA TRBD2 TRBJ2-5
TGTGCCAGCAGTGAAGGGTCAGGGGGAAACTCTGGAAACACCATATATTTT CASSEGSGGNSGNTIYF TRBV2 few TRBD1 TRBJ1-3
TGTGCCTGGAGTGTACCCGACTTTATTCCCATTCAGTACTTC CAWSVPDFIPIQYF TRBV30 NA NA TRBJ2-4
TGTGCCATCAGTGATGGAGGGGTCTCACCCCTCCACTTT CAISDGGVSPLHF TRBV10-3 NA NA TRBJ1-6
TGCGCCAGCAGCGCGGCGGGGTTCCTTCCTTACAATGAGCAGTTCTTC CASSAAGFLPYNEQFF TRBV5-1 NA NA TRBJ2-1
TGTGCCAGCGGAACTAGCGGCTCCTACAATGAGCAGTTCTTC CASGTSGSYNEQFF TRBV2 NA TRBD2 TRBJ2-1
TGTGCCAGCAGTGTTCGACAGAGCTCCTACGAGCAGTACTTC CASSVRQSSYEQYF TRBV2 once NA TRBJ2-7
TGTGCCAGTAGTCTCACTGGGACAGGGGGCATGCGGGCCAAAAACATTCAGTACTTC CASSLTGTGGMRAKNIQYF TRBV19 NA TRBD1 TRBJ2-4
TGCGCCAGCAGCTTGGGATATGGGACAGCCGAAGCTTTCTTT CASSLGYGTAEAFF TRBV5-1 NA TRBD1 TRBJ1-1
TGTGCCAGCAGCACCCGACAGGGGCGAAACACTGAAGCTTTCTTT CASSTRQGRNTEAFF TRBV7-2 NA TRBD1 TRBJ1-1
TGTGCCAGCAGTCCAGGACTAGCTTACGAGCAGTACTTC CASSPGLAYEQYF TRBV27 NA TRBD2 TRBJ2-7
TGTGCTAGTGGTCCGGGGACTAGCGGTAACACCGGGGAGCTGTTTTTT CASGPGTSGNTGELFF TRBV12-5 NA TRBD2 TRBJ2-2
TGTGCCTGTGAAACCCAGACAGGCCCCTATGGCTACACCTTC CACETQTGPYGYTF TRBV30 NA NA TRBJ1-2
TGTGCCAGCAGTTTATTTGGGGACAACAATCAGCCCCAGCATTTT CASSLFGDNNQPQHF TRBV27 once NA TRBJ1-5
TGTGCCAGCAGTTCCTCTCCCGGGGGGAACACTGAAGCTTTCTTT CASSSSPGGNTEAFF TRBV6-5 once NA TRBJ1-1
TGTGCCAGCAGCTTAGCGAGCAGACTCTCTTCGTATGGCTACACCTTC CASSLASRLSSYGYTF TRBV7-7 NA NA TRBJ1-2
TGTGCCAGCGGCACAGGGGTGAACACTGAAGCTTTCTTT CASGTGVNTEAFF TRBV11-2 NA TRBD1 TRBJ1-1
TGCGCCAGCAGCTTGGTTCCGGGAGAAGTTGAAGCTTTCTTT CASSLVPGEVEAFF TRBV5-1 NA NA TRBJ1-1
TGTGCCAGCAGCCCAGTGGGGGCCAGGAAAGAAGAAAAACTGTTTTTT CASSPVGARKEEKLFF TRBV7-9 NA NA TRBJ1-4
TGCGCCAGCAGCTTGTTCCCGCCGGGACAGGGTGCGGGCTACACCTTC CASSLFPPGQGAGYTF TRBV5-1 NA TRBD1 TRBJ1-2
TGCGCCAGCAGCGAAACCGGGACAGGGGGTCCCGGGGAGCTGTTTTTT CASSETGTGGPGELFF TRBV5-1 once TRBD1 TRBJ2-2
TGTGCCAGCAGTTTGCGACTAGCGGGAGGACGAACCGGGGAGCTGTTTTTT CASSLRLAGGRTGELFF TRBV28 NA TRBD2 TRBJ2-2
TGTGCCAGCAGCGTAGGGCTAGGGGGGGACACCGGGGAGCTGTTTTTT CASSVGLGGDTGELFF TRBV9 NA NA TRBJ2-2
TGTGCCAGCACCCATGGGAGTAGTGAAGCTTTCTTT CASTHGSSEAFF TRBV7-9 NA NA TRBJ1-1
TGTGCCAGCAGGATAAGCGAAATCTATGGCTACACCTTC CASRISEIYGYTF TRBV2 NA NA TRBJ1-2
TGTGCCAGTAGCCCGACAGGGGGCAACTATGGCTACACCTTC CASSPTGGNYGYTF TRBV19 NA TRBD1 TRBJ1-2
TGTGCCAGCAGGGGGACACCCGAAAAACTGTTTTTT CASRGTPEKLFF TRBV2 NA NA TRBJ1-4
TGTGCCACCAGAGGACAGGGGCCCCTAGAAGCTTTCTTT CATRGQGPLEAFF TRBV15 NA TRBD1 TRBJ1-1
TGTGCCAGCAGGGAATACGGGAGGAGGAGCTCTGGAAACACCATATATTTT CASREYGRRSSGNTIYF TRBV5-4 NA NA TRBJ1-3
TGTGCCAGCAGTCTCCGACTAGCGGGTTACAATGAGCAGTTCTTC CASSLRLAGYNEQFF TRBV27 NA TRBD2 TRBJ2-1
TGTGCCAGCAGCTTGGACAGGATCAACTATGGCTACACCTTC CASSLDRINYGYTF TRBV5-6 NA NA TRBJ1-2
TGTGCCAGCAGTTACGGGGGGGTCATGGCTGAAGCTTTCTTT CASSYGGVMAEAFF TRBV6-5 NA NA TRBJ1-1
TGTGCCATCAGGGACAGGGAAGATTCACCCCTCCACTTT CAIRDREDSPLHF TRBV10-3 NA TRBD1 TRBJ1-6
TGTGCCAGCAGTTTTATCGGGGGGCTGCCAGATACGCAGTATTTT CASSFIGGLPDTQYF TRBV6-5 NA NA TRBJ2-3